This TCR beta chain was found in a study of STAT5B mutations in CD4+ large granular lymphocyte leukemia. Repertoires were generated with immunoSEQ multiplex PCR, while TCRdb's copy carries only in-frame clones and drops some. This sample has 20,000 to 25,000 clones, with 74% found just once. The CDR3 is 16 amino acids. V lost 0 bases and J lost 2; bases outside the gene matches: 4. From germline, CDR1 is LGHNA and CDR2 YNFKEQ. The sequence was collected from a human donor in good health. Sequencing used CD4+ T cells from blood buffy coats. The V gene is TRBV4-2, the J gene TRBJ2-3, with TRBD1 matching over 8 bases. CDR3: CASSQEPGQVTDTQYF. CDR3 coding DNA: TGTGCCAGCAGCCAAGAACCGGGACAGGTCACAGATACGCAGTATTTT.